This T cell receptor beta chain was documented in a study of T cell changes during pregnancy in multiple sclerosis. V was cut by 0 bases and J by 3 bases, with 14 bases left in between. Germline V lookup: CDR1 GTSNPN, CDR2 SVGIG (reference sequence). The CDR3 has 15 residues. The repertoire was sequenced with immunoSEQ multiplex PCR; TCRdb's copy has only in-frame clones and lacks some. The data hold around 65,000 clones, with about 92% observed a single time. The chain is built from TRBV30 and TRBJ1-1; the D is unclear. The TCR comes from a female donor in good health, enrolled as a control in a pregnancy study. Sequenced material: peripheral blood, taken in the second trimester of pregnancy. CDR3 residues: CAWSVKRVGDTEAFF. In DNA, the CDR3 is TGTGCCTGGAGTGTAAAGAGGGTTGGGGACACTGAAGCTTTCTTT.